This TCR beta chain was recorded in a study of regulatory T cells in long-lasting Graves disease listed by TCRdb under 2021. Background on the whole study: To count as having persistent Graves' disease, a patient had to have received antithyroid drug treatment for over 5 years with TSH receptor autoantibodies remaining persistently positive. A total of about 35 samples underwent TCR sequencing, from around 13 patients with persistent Graves' disease and 20 or so patients with newly diagnosed Graves' disease. The study was registered as a clinical trial and conducted in China. Peripheral blood TCR sequencing and RNA sequencing compared persistent Graves' disease patients with newly diagnosed Graves' disease patients. In the clinical cohort, patients with persistent Graves' disease had used antithyroid drugs for an average of roughly 10 years. Findings and caveats that apply to the study as a whole: Sequencing and analysis were limited to the TCR beta chain. TRBV28, TRBJ1-2 and TRBJ2-5 were preferentially used in persistent disease, while TRBV20-1 and TRBJ2-1 were favored in newly diagnosed disease. Only peripheral blood was studied, because thyroid tissue, the primary lesion, was inaccessible. As a limitation, the authors acknowledged that the small sample size may reduce accuracy. Lower TCR Shannon entropy and fewer highly expanded clones were observed in persistent Graves' disease patients than in newly diagnosed patients, which suggested clonal expansion. Persistent patients shared more public clonotypes among themselves (around 2,500) than newly diagnosed patients did (about 1,000).

This clonotype has ten or more counts. It lacks a known antigen. Base qualities are not recorded, but no much larger clone differs from it by a single base. Library preparation used multiplex PCR. The sequencer listed for this sample is Illumina HiSeq 4000. To build TCR beta libraries, CDR3 regions were amplified by Arm-PCR using iRepertoire HTBI primers. Gel purification was performed on PCR products prior to sequencing. As for the authors' bioinformatics: Across samples, roughly 60 TRBV and 14 TRBJ segments were identified and used for gene usage analysis of CDR3 amino acid clonotypes. COPE and FqMerger were used to merge filtered high-quality paired reads into contigs. BLAST was used to align contigs to IMGT TRBV, TRBD and TRBJ reference genes, with CDR3 defined following IMGT. Highly expanded clones were defined as clonotypes with a frequency above 0.1%. Shannon entropy was used to measure repertoire diversity, and the Gini coefficient was used to measure V-J evenness. A clonotype was considered public if more than one individual shared it. TCRdb itself trimmed the public reads at Q25 with fastp, ran MiXCR and retained productive beta chains. Rows with one shared CDR3 protein collapse into an entry with the most common genes and DNA. TCRdb, rather than the study authors, made the V and J calls. The sample table holds around 460,000 distinct CDR3 sequences, of which approximately 23% were seen once. The top ten clonotypes cover approximately 14% of the sample.

This specimen's time point label, interpreted: persistent/refractory GD, antithyroid drugs over 5 years with positive TRAb. RNA was extracted from PBMCs in TRIzol for both TCR sequencing and RNA sequencing. The diagnosis of Graves' disease followed American Thyroid Association guidelines. Patients were recruited from an endocrinology department in Xi'an, China. Each patient gave approximately 10 milliliters of peripheral blood, collected in an EDTA anticoagulant tube. Ficoll Paque Plus density gradient separation was used to isolate PBMCs, and no additional T cell sorting was done. An Agilent 2100 Bioanalyzer and agarose gel were used to check RNA quality, and a NanoDrop 2000 was used to measure RNA concentration. Reading the germline V gene gives CDR1 MNHNS and CDR2 SASEGT. V and J are truncated by 5 bases and 0 bases respectively, leaving an intervening sequence of 8 bases. From the cysteine up to the phenylalanine, the CDR3 has a length of 14 residues. Kept here is only the CDR3 DNA, which spans 42 bases and is read in frame from base 1.

The chain uses TRBV6-1 and TRBJ1-3, with a tentative D gene TRBD1 over 6 matching bases. The sample was peripheral blood mononuclear cells (PBMCs), taken when the disease was refractory, from a patient treated with antithyroid drugs. This TCR came from a female donor with Graves disease. The DNA sequence is TGTGCCAGCAGTAAACAGGGCTCTGGAAACACCATATATTTT. Translation gives CASSKQGSGNTIYF.